These T cell receptor beta chains were read from a single sample in a study of early T cells in non-severe SARS-CoV-2 infection. MiXCR was run by TCRdb on the 5' RACE reads, yielding one entry per CDR3 protein. The sample has around 44,000 distinct CDR3 sequences; 7.7% are singletons. The sequenced sample was whole blood. Receptors were obtained from an adult who was a healthcare worker with PCR-confirmed SARS-CoV-2 infection or an uninfected control (not recorded which). CDR3s include the opening cysteine and the closing phenylalanine or tryptophan. D genes are given only for firm matches. Not all rows give a size; the values are once, few, many and, for expanded clones, a class.

>many|NA|TRBV21-1|TRBJ2-1
CASTSKRYLGNEQFF
TGTGCCAGCACGAGTAAGCGGTACCTGGGCAATGAGCAGTTCTTC
>few|NA|TRBV11-2|TRBJ1-4
CASSLRRGNEKLFF
TGTGCCAGCAGCCTGCGCAGGGGTAATGAAAAACTGTTTTTT
>NA|TRBD1|TRBV7-9|TRBJ2-3
CASSRTGAGTDTQYF
TGTGCCAGCAGCCGGACAGGGGCCGGCACAGATACGCAGTATTTT
>NA|NA|TRBV2|TRBJ2-2
CASTIEGGDTGELFF
TGTGCCAGCACGATAGAGGGGGGAGACACCGGGGAGCTGTTTTTT
>many|NA|TRBV18|TRBJ1-6
CASSPPRDNSPLHF
TGTGCCAGCTCACCACCGAGAGATAATTCACCCCTCCACTTT
>many|TRBD1|TRBV24-1|TRBJ2-2
CATSDTTGQTGELFF
TGTGCCACCAGTGACACCACGGGACAGACCGGGGAGCTGTTTTTT
>many|NA|TRBV4-3|TRBJ1-1
CASSQDWGVNTEAFF
TGCGCCAGCAGCCAAGATTGGGGAGTGAACACTGAAGCTTTCTTT
>NA|TRBD2|TRBV5-1|TRBJ2-3
CASSSRTSGGGDTQYF
TGCGCCAGCAGCTCCCGTACTAGCGGGGGAGGAGATACGCAGTATTTT
>many|NA|TRBV4-1|TRBJ1-2
CASVKEYGDYGYTF
TGCGCCAGCGTAAAAGAGTACGGCGACTATGGCTACACCTTC
>NA|NA|TRBV20-1|TRBJ1-6
CSARGGGSDNSPLHF
TGCAGTGCTAGAGGAGGGGGTTCCGATAATTCACCCCTCCACTTT
>many|TRBD2|TRBV6-2/TRBV6-3|TRBJ2-1
CASSSGAYNEQFF
TGTGCCAGCAGTAGCGGGGCGTACAATGAGCAGTTCTTC
>many|NA|TRBV11-3|TRBJ1-3
CASSLDGESGNTIYF
TGTGCCAGCAGCTTAGATGGAGAATCTGGAAACACCATATATTTT
>NA|TRBD1|TRBV29-1|TRBJ2-3
CSVAGQGRTDTQYF
TGCAGCGTTGCGGGACAGGGTCGCACAGATACGCAGTATTTT
>few|NA|TRBV27|TRBJ2-3
CASSLSAPGIGRGAHTQYF
TGTGCCAGCAGTTTATCGGCCCCTGGTATTGGACGGGGCGCCCATACGCAGTATTTT
>many|NA|TRBV28|TRBJ1-4
CASSIGGTNEKLFF
TGTGCCAGCAGTATCGGAGGAACTAATGAAAAACTGTTTTTT
>many|NA|TRBV6-1|TRBJ1-1
CASSVRVPRTMNTEAFF
TGTGCCAGCAGTGTCCGAGTGCCGCGTACTATGAACACTGAAGCTTTCTTT
>few|NA|TRBV20-1|TRBJ1-1
CSARWQANTEAFF
TGCAGTGCTAGATGGCAGGCGAACACTGAAGCTTTCTTT
>medium-sized|TRBD1|TRBV28|TRBJ1-5
CASSRTGENQPQHF
TGTGCCAGCAGCCGGACAGGGGAAAATCAGCCCCAGCATTTT
>many|NA|TRBV12-3/TRBV12-4|TRBJ1-2
CASSFPGNYGYTF
TGTGCCAGCAGTTTTCCAGGCAACTATGGCTACACCTTC
>many|NA|TRBV20-1|TRBJ1-5
CSARGVAGPNQPQHF
TGCAGTGCTAGAGGGGTGGCAGGCCCCAATCAGCCCCAGCATTTT
>many|NA|TRBV2|TRBJ1-1
CASSVRNTEAFF
TGTGCCAGCAGTGTCCGGAACACTGAAGCTTTCTTT
>many|TRBD2|TRBV25-1|TRBJ2-2
CASSELAGGSGELFF
TGTGCCAGCAGTGAACTAGCGGGGGGATCCGGGGAGCTGTTTTTT
>NA|NA|TRBV20-1|TRBJ2-7
CSAKPSYEQYF
TGCAGTGCTAAACCCTCCTACGAGCAGTACTTC
>few|NA|TRBV29-1|TRBJ1-1
CSVEIQNTEAFF
TGCAGCGTTGAAATCCAGAACACTGAAGCTTTCTTT
>many|TRBD1|TRBV27|TRBJ2-1
CASSLHRPQPGQYNEQFF
TGTGCCAGCAGTCTACATCGGCCCCAACCGGGACAGTACAATGAGCAGTTCTTC
>many|TRBD1|TRBV27|TRBJ1-2
CASSFGQGSLYGYTF
TGTGCCAGCAGTTTCGGACAGGGGTCGCTATATGGCTACACCTTC
>many|TRBD2|TRBV12-3/TRBV12-4|TRBJ2-1
CASSFLGLAYNEQFF
TGTGCCAGCAGTTTCTTAGGACTAGCCTACAATGAGCAGTTCTTC
>few|NA|TRBV6-1|TRBJ2-3
CASSEIGSGTDTQYF
TGTGCCAGCAGTGAAATAGGTTCGGGCACAGATACGCAGTATTTT
>few|NA|TRBV4-1|TRBJ1-5
CASSQGLQVRGNQPQHF
TGCGCCAGCAGCCAGGGGCTACAGGTCCGGGGCAATCAGCCCCAGCATTTT
>NA|NA|TRBV7-9|TRBJ1-4
CASSAYGAAMKLFF
TGTGCCAGCAGCGCGTACGGCGCGGCAATGAAACTGTTTTTT
>few|TRBD1|TRBV10-1|TRBJ1-5
CASSFRDRRTQPQHF
TGCGCCAGCAGTTTCCGGGACAGAAGAACTCAGCCCCAGCATTTT
>many|NA|TRBV7-7|TRBJ2-5
CASSLGIIETQYF
TGTGCCAGCAGCTTAGGAATAATCGAGACCCAGTACTTC
>NA|NA|TRBV6-5|TRBJ1-2
CASIRSGGGGYTF
TGTGCCAGCATCCGAAGCGGGGGCGGAGGCTACACCTTC
>NA|TRBD2|TRBV3-1|TRBJ2-7
CASSQASGGTYEQYF
TGTGCCAGCAGCCAGGCTAGCGGGGGGACCTACGAGCAGTACTTC
>NA|NA|TRBV6-6|TRBJ1-2
CASSPRGGEYGYTF
TGTGCCAGCAGCCCCCGGGGAGGGGAATATGGCTACACCTTC
>NA|NA|TRBV7-8|TRBJ2-1
CASSPYRVVSYNEQFF
TGTGCCAGCAGCCCCTATAGGGTCGTGTCCTACAATGAGCAGTTCTTC
>NA|TRBD1|TRBV3-1|TRBJ2-3
CASSQDSVPGQGDTQYF
TGTGCCAGCAGCCAAGATTCGGTCCCGGGACAGGGGGATACGCAGTATTTT
>few|NA|TRBV12-3/TRBV12-4|TRBJ2-3
CASSDRTSTDTQYF
TGTGCCAGCAGCGACCGGACTAGCACAGATACGCAGTATTTT
>many|TRBD2|TRBV2|TRBJ2-7
CASKTSGDWEQYF
TGTGCCAGCAAGACTAGCGGGGATTGGGAGCAGTACTTC
>NA|NA|TRBV3-1|TRBJ2-3
CASSPAGARSSDTQYF
TGTGCCAGCAGCCCCGCGGGGGCTAGGAGCTCAGATACGCAGTATTTT
>few|TRBD1|TRBV12-3/TRBV12-4|TRBJ1-1
CASRQGPNTEAFF
TGTGCCAGCCGACAGGGCCCGAACACTGAAGCTTTCTTT
>many|TRBD2|TRBV4-2|TRBJ2-1
CASSLGDSGGAFDEQFF
TGTGCCAGCAGCCTTGGAGATAGCGGGGGGGCCTTCGATGAGCAGTTCTTC
>many|TRBD1|TRBV19|TRBJ2-1
CASSLTGQGFNEQFF
TGTGCCAGTAGTCTAACGGGACAGGGTTTCAATGAGCAGTTCTTC
>many|TRBD2|TRBV6-2/TRBV6-3|TRBJ2-4
CASRRLAGGRKNIQYF
TGTGCCAGCAGGAGACTAGCGGGGGGGCGGAAAAACATTCAGTACTTC
>few|TRBD1|TRBV5-1|TRBJ2-7
CASSLGGQGIYEQYF
TGCGCCAGCAGCTTGGGGGGACAGGGGATTTACGAGCAGTACTTC
>many|TRBD1|TRBV10-2|TRBJ1-5
CASSGQGGNQPQHF
TGCGCCAGCAGTGGACAGGGAGGAAATCAGCCCCAGCATTTT
>many|NA|TRBV20-1|TRBJ1-6
CSARSFPNSPLHF
TGCAGTGCTAGGAGCTTTCCTAATTCACCCCTCCACTTT
>many|TRBD1|TRBV20-1|TRBJ2-3
CSARDDRGADTQYF
TGCAGTGCTAGAGATGACAGGGGAGCAGATACGCAGTATTTT